This T cell receptor (beta chain) was sequenced during a study of early T cells in non-severe SARS-CoV-2 infection. Per germline, CDR1 LGHDT and CDR2 YNNKEL (reference sequence). V shed 4 bases and J shed 5 bases, with 9 bases lying between them. CDR3 length: 12 residues. The library protocol tagged individual cDNA molecules with unique molecular identifiers. TCRdb re-derived calls from the 5' RACE reads in MiXCR, one entry per CDR3 protein. Here the sample spans tens of thousands of distinct CDR3 sequences, more than 10% being singletons. This receptor was taken from an adult who was a healthcare worker with PCR-confirmed SARS-CoV-2 infection or an uninfected control (not recorded which). Sequenced: whole blood. The chain has TRBV3-1 and TRBJ2-7; no firm D call. The CDR3 DNA sequence: TGTGCCAGCAGCCTTACGTACCACGAGCAGTACTTC. Amino acid sequence: CASSLTYHEQYF.